The rows below give T cell receptor beta chains drawn from one sample of a study of blood T cell repertoires in COVID-19. TCRdb's table, derived via immunoSEQ multiplex PCR, lists solely in-frame clones and lacks some. The sample contains around 100,000 clones, 80% to 90% of which appear only once. Specimen: peripheral blood. Source of these receptors: a human donor in a cohort sampled during active COVID-19. CDR3s include the opening cysteine and the closing phenylalanine or tryptophan.

TRBJ2-7 12 TRBV27 CASSLNRGEQYF
TRBJ2-1 13 TRBV7-6 CASSFAGRDEQFF
TRBJ2-3 14 TRBV2 CASGRGTGQDTQYF
TRBJ2-1 14 TRBV7-2 CASSFGLARGEQFF
TRBJ1-5 13 TRBV6-1 CASSDPGDQPQHF
TRBJ1-2 11 TRBV10-3 CAISTDGGYTF
TRBJ2-5 14 TRBV28 CASRTPGLEETQYF
TRBJ1-5 16 TRBV6-1 CASSEMETGGNQPQHF
TRBJ2-7 15 TRBV27 CASRTTGGLSYEQYF
TRBJ2-7 12 TRBV28 CASRRGGYEQYF
TRBJ1-1 14 TRBV10-3 CASQQANMNTEAFF
TRBJ1-5 16 TRBV28 CASSPPEAYSNQPQHF
TRBJ1-1 14 TRBV14 CASSLHPLNTEAFF
TRBJ2-2 14 TRBV6-2/TRBV6-3 CASSYRPVSGELFF
TRBJ1-5 15 TRBV6-2/TRBV6-3 CASSYEGGPRMAQHF
TRBJ2-4 14 TRBV10-1 CASSESTGTDIQYF
TRBJ2-7 15 TRBV19 CASSPPHRGVGGQYF
TRBJ1-5 14 TRBV15 CATSREGSNQPQHF
TRBJ2-1 16 TRBV5-1 CASSLDGTGGYNEQFF
TRBJ2-7 14 TRBV6-2/TRBV6-3 CASSLGTGPYEQYF
TRBJ1-6 16 TRBV11-2 CASRQQGTLYNSPLHF
TRBJ2-1 15 TRBV7-9 CASSLEGREWDEQFF
TRBJ2-7 15 TRBV9 CASSSEGTSGYEQYF
TRBJ2-5 14 TRBV27 CASRTLGRQETQYF
TRBJ2-2 15 TRBV6-5 CASLSSGLNTGELFF
TRBJ2-5 11 TRBV13 CASTLRGAQYF
TRBJ2-3 11 TRBV6-6 CASTPRDTQYF
TRBJ1-5 13 TRBV6-5 CASSRSPQYAQHF
TRBJ2-7 15 TRBV10-3 CAISELGTGGGGQYF
TRBJ2-6 17 TRBV2 CASSPDILNSGANVLTF
TRBJ2-5 11 TRBV29-1 CSAGTEKTQYF
TRBJ1-5 14 TRBV29-1 CSVMDGNANQPQHF
TRBJ1-2 15 TRBV7-2 CASSLKTGSQYGYTF
TRBJ2-5 15 TRBV9 CASSVHPESQETQYF
TRBJ2-7 14 TRBV7-2 CASSPLLGAYEQYF
TRBJ2-7 15 TRBV28 CASSLYGFVAYEQYF
TRBJ2-5 14 TRBV5-6 CASSFRGGQETQYF
TRBJ1-2 14 TRBV19 CASGQVPLAYGYTF
TRBJ2-7 15 TRBV7-2 CASSPTGTTSGEQYF
TRBJ2-5 14 TRBV5-4 CASSPRSGSETQYF
TRBJ1-1 14 TRBV2 CASKFDRESTEAFF
TRBJ2-6 16 TRBV6-6 CASSYGRSGGANVLTF
TRBJ1-1 14 TRBV28 CASSFSGWSYEAFF
TRBJ1-1 12 TRBV29-1 CSVGSGNTEAFF
TRBJ1-6 18 TRBV28 CASSWSPGSSSYNSPLHF